The text below deals with one T cell receptor (beta chain). The entry originates in a study of blood T cell repertoires in COVID-19. The wider study: PBMCs, B-cell-depleted T cells, or T cells were the source of the cDNA or gDNA that made up the material.

The method was immunoSEQ multiplex PCR; TCRdb's version includes in-frame clones alone and lacks a portion of them. There are 100,000 to 150,000 clones in the sample; over 60% occur only once, and under 2.5% lies in the top ten. The V end was cut by 1 base, the J end by 8 bases, with 18 bases between. The CDR3 runs to 17 residues. Germline V lookup: CDR1 SGHVS, CDR2 FQNEAQ. Source material: peripheral blood. This sequence originates from a woman between 65 and 79 years old with acute or convalescent COVID-19. This chain connects TRBV7-8 to TRBJ1-6; D gene ambiguous. This CDR3 is CASSLVPEGQPDSPLHF. In DNA form, the CDR3 reads TGTGCCAGCAGCTTAGTCCCCGAGGGCCAGCCCGATTCACCCCTCCACTTT.